The clone carrying this T cell receptor beta chain has a handful of counts. Its antigen is undetermined. The data derive from a study of CD8 T cells in ankylosing spondylitis. Library preparation for TCR beta used quantitative 5'-RACE with molecular barcodes. MiXCR was run by TCRdb on the 5' RACE reads, yielding one entry per CDR3 protein. The sample yields about 360,000 distinct CDR3 sequences, 20% seen once. Study outcomes and limitations: Prior work had noted some motif variants in reactive arthritis blood and synovial fluid. Peripheral blood held disease-linked clones only at relatively low frequency, and these were CD8+. According to the report, clones linked to the disease were significantly enriched in matched synovial fluid samples taken from ankylosing spondylitis patients.

Material for sequencing was blood, either unsorted or a sorted T cell fraction (not recorded which). This clonotype was sampled from a male donor with ankylosing spondylitis or in good health (not recorded which).

CDR3 nucleotide sequence: TGTGCCAGCAGCTTAAGCCAGTTACTCTACGAGCAGTACTTC. Translation gives CASSLSQLLYEQYF. The chain employs TRBV7-9 and TRBJ2-7; no clear D. Trimming left V 2 bases short and J 3 bases short, with 11 bases between. The CDR3 length is 14 residues. CDR1 and CDR2 from the germline V gene are SEHNR and FQNEAQ (reference sequence).